A single T cell receptor (beta chain) is shown here with its context. The data were obtained in a study of patients and donors after allogeneic stem cell transplantation. Germline V CDR1 and CDR2: DFQATT, SNEGSKA (reference sequence). With 6 bases clipped from V and 3 bases from J, the junction kept 10 bases outside the gene matches. The CDR3 sequence is 14 residues long. TCRdb itself ran the RT-PCR reads through MiXCR, one entry per CDR3 protein. The repertoire holds approximately 430,000 distinct CDR3 sequences, with 16% as singletons. The TCR comes from a human donor who was either an allogeneic HSCT recipient or a stem cell or donor lymphocyte infusion donor (not recorded which). It is not recorded whose cells these are; they may come from a transplant donor. The rearrangement uses TRBV20-1 and TRBJ2-7; 8 bases are a match to TRBD1. Sequenced sample: blood, either unsorted or a sorted T cell fraction (not recorded which). The CDR3 region has the DNA TGCAGTGCGCCGAACAGGGACAGGTTCTACGAGCAGTACTTC. Translation gives CSAPNRDRFYEQYF.